This T cell receptor (beta chain) was identified in a study of blood T cell repertoires in COVID-19. In the study overall: Samples taken during acute and convalescent COVID-19 were collected in the United States, Italy and Spain. PBMCs, B-cell-depleted T cells, or T cells were the source of the cDNA or gDNA that made up the material.

In the original workflow: How many nucleated cells were present was estimated from reference gene primer amplification. The method was immunoSEQ multiplex PCR; TCRdb's version includes in-frame clones alone and lacks a portion of them. V, J and clone size reflect that table, while D and trimming were determined from the DNA. The sample holds under 400,000 clones; 90% are singletons and the top ten take 6.5% to 7%. V shed 6 bases and J shed 3 bases, with 17 bases lying between them. CDR3 length: 16 amino acids. CDR1 is LNHDA and CDR2 is SQIVND in the germline V gene (reference sequence). This TCR derives from a man aged 18 to 30 with active or convalescent COVID-19. Sequenced sample: peripheral blood. The gene calls are TRBV19 and TRBJ2-2; D may be TRBD2 (5 bases). The CDR3 DNA is TGTGCCAGTAGACCAGGACTCGGGCGAGACACCGGGGAGCTGTTTTTT. Translated: CASRPGLGRDTGELFF.